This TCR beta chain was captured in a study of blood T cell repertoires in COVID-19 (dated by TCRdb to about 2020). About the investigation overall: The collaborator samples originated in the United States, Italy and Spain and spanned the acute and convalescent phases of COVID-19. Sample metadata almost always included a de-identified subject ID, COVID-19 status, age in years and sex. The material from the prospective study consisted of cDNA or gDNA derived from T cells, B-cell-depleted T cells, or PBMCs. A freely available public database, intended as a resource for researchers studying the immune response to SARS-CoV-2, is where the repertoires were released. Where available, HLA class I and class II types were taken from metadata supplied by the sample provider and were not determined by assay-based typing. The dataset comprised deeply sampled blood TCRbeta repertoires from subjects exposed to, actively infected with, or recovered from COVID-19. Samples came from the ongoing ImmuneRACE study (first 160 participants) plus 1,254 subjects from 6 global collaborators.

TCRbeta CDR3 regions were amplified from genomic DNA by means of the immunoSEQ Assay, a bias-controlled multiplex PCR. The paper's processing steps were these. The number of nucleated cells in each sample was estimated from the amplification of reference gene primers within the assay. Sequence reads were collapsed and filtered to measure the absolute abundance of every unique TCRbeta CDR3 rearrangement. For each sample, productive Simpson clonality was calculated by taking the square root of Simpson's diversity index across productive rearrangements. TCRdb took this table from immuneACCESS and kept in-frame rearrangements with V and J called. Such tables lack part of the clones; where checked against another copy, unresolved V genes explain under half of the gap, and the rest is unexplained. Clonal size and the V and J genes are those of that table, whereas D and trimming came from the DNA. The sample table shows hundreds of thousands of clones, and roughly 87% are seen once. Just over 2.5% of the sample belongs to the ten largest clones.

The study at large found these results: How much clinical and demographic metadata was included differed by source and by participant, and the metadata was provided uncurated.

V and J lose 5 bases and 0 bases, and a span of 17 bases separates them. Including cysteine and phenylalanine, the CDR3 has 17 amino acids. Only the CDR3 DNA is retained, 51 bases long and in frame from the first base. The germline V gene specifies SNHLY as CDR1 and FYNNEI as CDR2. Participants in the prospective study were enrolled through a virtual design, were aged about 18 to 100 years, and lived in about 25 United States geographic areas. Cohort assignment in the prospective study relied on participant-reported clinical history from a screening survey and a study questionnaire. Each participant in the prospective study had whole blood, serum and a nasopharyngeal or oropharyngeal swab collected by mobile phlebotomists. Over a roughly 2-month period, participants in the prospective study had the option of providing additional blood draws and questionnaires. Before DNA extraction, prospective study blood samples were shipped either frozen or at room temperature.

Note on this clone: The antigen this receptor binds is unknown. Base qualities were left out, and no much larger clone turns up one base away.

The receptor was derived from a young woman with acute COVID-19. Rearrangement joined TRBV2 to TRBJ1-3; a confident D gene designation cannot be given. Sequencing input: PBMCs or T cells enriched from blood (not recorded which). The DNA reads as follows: TGTGCCAGCAGTATGGACTCAACAGCTGTCTCTGGAAACACCATATATTTT. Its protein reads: CASSMDSTAVSGNTIYF.